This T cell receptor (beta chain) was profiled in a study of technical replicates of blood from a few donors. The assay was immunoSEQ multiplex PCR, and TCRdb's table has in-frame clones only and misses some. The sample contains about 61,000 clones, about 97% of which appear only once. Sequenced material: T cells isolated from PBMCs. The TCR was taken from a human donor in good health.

Here the CDR3 reads CASSRSDEQFF. The CDR3 nucleotides read TGTGCCAGCAGTAGATCGGATGAGCAGTTCTTC. The chain couples TRBV25-1 to TRBJ2-1; D gene ambiguous. Trimming stripped 5 bases from V and 8 bases from J, with 7 bases between. The CDR3 has 11 amino acids. Germline CDR1 reads MGHDK; CDR2 reads SYGVNS.